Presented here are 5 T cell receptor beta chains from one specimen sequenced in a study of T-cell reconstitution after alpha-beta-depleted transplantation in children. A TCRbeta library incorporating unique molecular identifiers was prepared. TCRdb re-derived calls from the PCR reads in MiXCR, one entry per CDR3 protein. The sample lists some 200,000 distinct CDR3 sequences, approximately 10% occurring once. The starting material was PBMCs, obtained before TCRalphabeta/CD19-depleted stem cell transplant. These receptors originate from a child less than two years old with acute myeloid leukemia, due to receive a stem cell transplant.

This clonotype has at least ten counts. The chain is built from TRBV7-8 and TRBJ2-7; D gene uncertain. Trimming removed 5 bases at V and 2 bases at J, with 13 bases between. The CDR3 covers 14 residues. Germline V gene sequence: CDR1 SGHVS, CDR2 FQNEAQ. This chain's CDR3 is CASSPPRLAYEQYF. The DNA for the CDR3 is TGTGCCAGCAGCCCCCCCAGGTTAGCCTACGAGCAGTACTTC.

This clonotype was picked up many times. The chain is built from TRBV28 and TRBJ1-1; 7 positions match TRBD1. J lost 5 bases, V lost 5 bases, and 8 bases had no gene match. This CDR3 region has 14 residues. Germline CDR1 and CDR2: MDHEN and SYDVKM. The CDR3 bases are TGTGCCAGCAGTCGGGACAGCGTAACAACTGAAGCTTTCTTT. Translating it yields CASSRDSVTTEAFF. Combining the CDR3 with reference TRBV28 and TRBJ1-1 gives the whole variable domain DVKVTQSSRYLVKRTGEKVFLECVQDMDHENMFWYRQDPGLGLRLIYFSYDVKMKEKGDIPEGYSVSREKKERFSLILESASTNQTSMYLCASSRDSVTTEAFFGQGTRLTVV.

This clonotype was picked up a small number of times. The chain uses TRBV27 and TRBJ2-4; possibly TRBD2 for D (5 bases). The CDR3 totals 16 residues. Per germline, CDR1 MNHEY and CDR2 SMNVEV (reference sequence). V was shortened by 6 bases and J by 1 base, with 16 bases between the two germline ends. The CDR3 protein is CASSSPGPGAKNIQYF. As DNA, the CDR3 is TGTGCCAGCAGCTCTCCGGGTCCGGGGGCCAAAAACATTCAGTACTTC.

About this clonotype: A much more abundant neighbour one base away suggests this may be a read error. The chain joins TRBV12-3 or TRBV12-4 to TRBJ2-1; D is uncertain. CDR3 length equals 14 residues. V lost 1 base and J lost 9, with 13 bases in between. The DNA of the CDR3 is TGTGCCAGCAGTTTAGTCGGCCTAGTCGGTGAGCAGTTCTTC. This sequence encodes CASSLVGLVGEQFF.

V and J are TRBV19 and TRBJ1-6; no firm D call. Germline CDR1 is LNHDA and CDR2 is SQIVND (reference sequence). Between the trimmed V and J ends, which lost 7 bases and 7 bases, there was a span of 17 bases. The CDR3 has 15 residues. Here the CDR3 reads CASKWYWTDNSPLHF. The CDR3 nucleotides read TGTGCCAGTAAATGGTACTGGACCGACAATTCACCCCTCCACTTT.